This TCR beta chain was captured by sequencing in a study of technical replicates of blood from several donors. About this clone: The sample carries other DNA sequences with the same CDR3.

Assay used: immunoSEQ multiplex PCR; TCRdb lists only in-frame clones, some missing. The sample includes around 71,000 clones, roughly 92% seen only once; the top ten take 0.41%. Trimming took 3 bases from V and 2 from J, leaving 8 bases between them. This CDR3 spans 14 amino acids. Per the germline V gene, CDR1 is MDHEN and CDR2 is SYDVKM. Sequencing input: T cells isolated from PBMCs. The rearrangement joins TRBV28 to TRBJ2-1; possible D gene TRBD2, 6 bases. The source is a human donor in good health. The CDR3 DNA follows: TGTGCCAGCAGTTTGCGGGGTACCTACAATGAGCAGTTCTTC. It translates to CASSLRGTYNEQFF.